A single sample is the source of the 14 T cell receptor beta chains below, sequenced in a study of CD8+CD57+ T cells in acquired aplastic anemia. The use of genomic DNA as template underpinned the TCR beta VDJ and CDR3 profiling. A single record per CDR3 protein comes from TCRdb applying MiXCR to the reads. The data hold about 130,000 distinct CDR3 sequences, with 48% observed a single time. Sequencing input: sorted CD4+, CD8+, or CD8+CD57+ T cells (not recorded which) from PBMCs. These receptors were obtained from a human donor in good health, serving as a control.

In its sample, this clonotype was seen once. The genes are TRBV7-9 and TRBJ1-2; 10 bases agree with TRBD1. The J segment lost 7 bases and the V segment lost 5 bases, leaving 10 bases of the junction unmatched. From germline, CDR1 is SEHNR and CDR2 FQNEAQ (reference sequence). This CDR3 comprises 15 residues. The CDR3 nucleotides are TGTGCCAGCAGCGTGCGACAGGGGGCTAATTTTGGCTACACCTTC. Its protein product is CASSVRQGANFGYTF.

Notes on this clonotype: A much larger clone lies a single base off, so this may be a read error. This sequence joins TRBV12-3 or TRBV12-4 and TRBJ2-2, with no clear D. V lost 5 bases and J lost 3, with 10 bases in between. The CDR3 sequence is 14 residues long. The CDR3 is CASSLRRHTGELFF. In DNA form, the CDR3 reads TGTGCCAGCAGTCTGCGCAGGCACACCGGGGAGCTGTTTTTT.

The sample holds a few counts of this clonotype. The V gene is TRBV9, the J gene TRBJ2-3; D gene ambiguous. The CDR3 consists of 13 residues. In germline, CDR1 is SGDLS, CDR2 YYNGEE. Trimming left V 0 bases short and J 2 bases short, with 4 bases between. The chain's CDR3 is CASSVGATDTQYF. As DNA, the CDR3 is TGTGCCAGCAGCGTAGGCGCCACAGATACGCAGTATTTT.

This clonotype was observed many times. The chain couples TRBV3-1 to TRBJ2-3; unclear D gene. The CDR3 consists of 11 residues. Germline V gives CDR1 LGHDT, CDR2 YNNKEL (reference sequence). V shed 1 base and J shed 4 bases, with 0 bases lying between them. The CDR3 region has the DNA TGTGCCAGCAGCCAAGCAGATACGCAGTATTTT. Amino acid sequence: CASSQADTQYF.

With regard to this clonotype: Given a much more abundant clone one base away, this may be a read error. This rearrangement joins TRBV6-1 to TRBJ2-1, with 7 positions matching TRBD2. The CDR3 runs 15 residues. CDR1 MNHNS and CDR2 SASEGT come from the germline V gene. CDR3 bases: TGTGTCAGCCTTGCTTACCATTCTAGCGGTTGGGAGCAGTTCTTC. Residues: CVSLAYHSSGWEQFF.

The DNA for the CDR3 is TGTGCCAGCAGCCCGCAGGGAGACACCATATATTTT. Translated, it gives CASSPQGDTIYF. The rearrangement uses TRBV7-3 and TRBJ1-3; the D gene is possibly TRBD1 (5 bases). The CDR3 spans 12 residues. The V gene lost 5 bases and the J gene lost 8 bases, with 10 bases spanning the gap. From germline, CDR1 is SGHTA and CDR2 FQGTGA. The entire variable domain, with the rest obtained from reference TRBV7-3 and TRBJ1-3, is as follows: GAGVSQTPSNKVTEKGKYVELRCDPISGHTALYWYRQSLGQGPEFLIYFQGTGAADDSGLPNDRFFAVRPEGSVSTLKIQRTERGDSAVYLCASSPQGDTIYFGEGSWLTVV.

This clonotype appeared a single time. CDR3 loop: CAISESRYGSTGELFF. In DNA, the CDR3 is TGTGCCATCAGTGAGTCGAGGTACGGGAGCACCGGGGAGCTGTTTTTT. J is TRBJ2-2 and V is TRBV10-3; weak D call: TRBD2 (6 bases). CDR3 size: 16 residues. Looked up from germline, CDR1 is ENHRY and CDR2 is SYGVKD. Trimming took off 0 bases at V and 4 bases at J, with 12 bases between the two ends.

The DNA of the CDR3 is TGCAGCGTTCCGCTTAACACTGAAGCTTTCTTT. Encoded protein: CSVPLNTEAFF. The rearrangement joins TRBV29-1 to TRBJ1-1; D not resolved. CDR3 size: 11 residues. The ends were cut back, 5 bases at V and 2 bases at J, with 6 bases in the middle. Germline CDR1 is SQVTM and CDR2 is ANQGSEA.

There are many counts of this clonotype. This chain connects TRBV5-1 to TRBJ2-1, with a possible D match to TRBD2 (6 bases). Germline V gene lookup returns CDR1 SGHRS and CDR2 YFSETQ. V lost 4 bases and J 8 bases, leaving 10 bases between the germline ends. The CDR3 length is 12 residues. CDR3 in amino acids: CASSLWGDEQFF. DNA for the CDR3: TGCGCCAGCAGCCTGTGGGGGGATGAGCAGTTCTTC.

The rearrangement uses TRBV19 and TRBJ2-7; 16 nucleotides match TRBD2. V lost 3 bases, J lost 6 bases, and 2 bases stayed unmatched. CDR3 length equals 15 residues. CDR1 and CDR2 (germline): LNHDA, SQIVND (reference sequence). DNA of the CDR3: TGTGCCAGTAGTATGGGACTAGCGGGGGGGCGCGAGCAGTACTTC. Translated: CASSMGLAGGREQYF.

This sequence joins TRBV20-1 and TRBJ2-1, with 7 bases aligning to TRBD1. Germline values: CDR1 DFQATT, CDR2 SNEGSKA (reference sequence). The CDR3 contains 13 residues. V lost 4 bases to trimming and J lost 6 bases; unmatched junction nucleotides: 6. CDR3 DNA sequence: TGCAGTGCTACCGAGGGGGCGATCAATGAGCAGTTCTTC. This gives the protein CSATEGAINEQFF.

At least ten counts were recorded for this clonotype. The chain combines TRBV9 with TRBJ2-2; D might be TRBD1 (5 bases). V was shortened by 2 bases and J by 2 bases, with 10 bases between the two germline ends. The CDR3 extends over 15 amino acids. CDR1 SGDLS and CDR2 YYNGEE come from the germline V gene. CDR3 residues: CASSVGPVNTGELFF. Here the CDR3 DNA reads TGTGCCAGCAGCGTGGGGCCCGTTAACACCGGGGAGCTGTTTTTT.

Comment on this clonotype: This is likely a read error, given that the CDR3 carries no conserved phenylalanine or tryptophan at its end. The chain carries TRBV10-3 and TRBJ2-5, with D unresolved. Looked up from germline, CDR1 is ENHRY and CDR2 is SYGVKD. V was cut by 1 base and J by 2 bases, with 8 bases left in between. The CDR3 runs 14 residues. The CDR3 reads CAISELARQETQYL. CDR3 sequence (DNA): TGTGCCATCAGTGAGTTGGCCAGACAAGAGACCCAGTACCTC.

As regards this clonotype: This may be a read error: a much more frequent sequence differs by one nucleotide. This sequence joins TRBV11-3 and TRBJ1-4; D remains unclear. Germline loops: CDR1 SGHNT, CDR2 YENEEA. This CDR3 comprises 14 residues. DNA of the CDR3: TGTGCCAGCAGCACCGGACTGGGCGGTGAAAAACTGCTTTTT. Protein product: CASSTGLGGEKLLF.